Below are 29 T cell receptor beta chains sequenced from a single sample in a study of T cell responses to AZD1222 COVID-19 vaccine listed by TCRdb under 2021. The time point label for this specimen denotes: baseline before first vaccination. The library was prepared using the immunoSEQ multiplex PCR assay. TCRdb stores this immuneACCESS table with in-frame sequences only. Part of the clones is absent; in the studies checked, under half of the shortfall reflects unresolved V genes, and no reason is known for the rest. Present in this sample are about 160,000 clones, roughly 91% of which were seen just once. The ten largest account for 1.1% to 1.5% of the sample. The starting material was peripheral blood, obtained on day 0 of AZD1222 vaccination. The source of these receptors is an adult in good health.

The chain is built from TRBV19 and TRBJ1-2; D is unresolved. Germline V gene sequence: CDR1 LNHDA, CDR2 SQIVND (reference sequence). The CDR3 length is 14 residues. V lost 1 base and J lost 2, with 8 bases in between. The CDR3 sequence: CASSIGPENYGYTF. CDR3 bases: TGTGCCAGTAGTATAGGACCAGAAAACTATGGCTACACCTTC.

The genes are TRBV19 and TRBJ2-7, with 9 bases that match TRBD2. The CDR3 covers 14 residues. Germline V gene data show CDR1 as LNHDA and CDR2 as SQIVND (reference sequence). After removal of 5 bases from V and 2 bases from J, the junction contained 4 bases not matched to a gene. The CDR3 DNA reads TGTGCCAGTAGTGAGACTAGCGGCACCTACGAGCAGTACTTC. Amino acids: CASSETSGTYEQYF.

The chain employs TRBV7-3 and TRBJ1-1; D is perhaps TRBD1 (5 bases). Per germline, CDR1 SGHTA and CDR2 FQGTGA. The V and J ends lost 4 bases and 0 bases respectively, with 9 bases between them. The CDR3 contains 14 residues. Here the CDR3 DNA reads TGTGCCAGCAGCTCCACAGGACTGAACACTGAAGCTTTCTTT. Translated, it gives CASSSTGLNTEAFF.

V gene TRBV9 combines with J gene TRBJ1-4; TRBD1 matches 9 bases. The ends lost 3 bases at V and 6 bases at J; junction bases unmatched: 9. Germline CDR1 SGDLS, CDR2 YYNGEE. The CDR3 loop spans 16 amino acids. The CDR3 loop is CASSGAGTGSHEKLFF. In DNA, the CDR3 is TGTGCCAGCAGCGGCGCCGGGACAGGGTCACATGAAAAACTGTTTTTT. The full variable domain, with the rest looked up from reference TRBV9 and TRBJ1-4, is DSGVTQTPKHLITATGQRVTLRCSPRSGDLSVYWYQQSLDQGLQFLIQYYNGEERAKGNILERFSAQQFPDLHSELNLSSLELGDSALYFCASSGAGTGSHEKLFFGSGTQLSVL.

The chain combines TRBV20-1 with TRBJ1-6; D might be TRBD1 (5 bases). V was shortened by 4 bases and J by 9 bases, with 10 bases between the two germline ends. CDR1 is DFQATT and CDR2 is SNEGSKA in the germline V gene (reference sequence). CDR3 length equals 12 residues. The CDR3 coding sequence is TGCAGTGCTACTGAAGGGGTTTCACCCCTCCACTTT. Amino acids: CSATEGVSPLHF.

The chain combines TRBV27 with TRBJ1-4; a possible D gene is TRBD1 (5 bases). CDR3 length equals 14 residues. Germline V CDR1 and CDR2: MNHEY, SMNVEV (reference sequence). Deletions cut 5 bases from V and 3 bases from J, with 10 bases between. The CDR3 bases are TGTGCCAGCAGTAGGGGCCCGGCTAATGAAAAACTGTTTTTT. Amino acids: CASSRGPANEKLFF.

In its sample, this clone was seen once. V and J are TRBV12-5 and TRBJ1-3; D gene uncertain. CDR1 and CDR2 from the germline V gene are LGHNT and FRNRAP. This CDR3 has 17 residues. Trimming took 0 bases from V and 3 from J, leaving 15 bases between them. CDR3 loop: CASGLVLTKGGGNTIYF. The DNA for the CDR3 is TGTGCTAGTGGTTTGGTACTGACCAAGGGCGGTGGAAACACCATATATTTT. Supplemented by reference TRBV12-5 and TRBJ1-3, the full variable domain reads DARVTQTPRHKVTEMGQEVTMRCQPILGHNTVFWYRQTMMQGLELLAYFRNRAPLDDSGMPKDRFSAEMPDATLATLKIQPSEPRDSAVYFCASGLVLTKGGGNTIYFGEGSWLTVV.

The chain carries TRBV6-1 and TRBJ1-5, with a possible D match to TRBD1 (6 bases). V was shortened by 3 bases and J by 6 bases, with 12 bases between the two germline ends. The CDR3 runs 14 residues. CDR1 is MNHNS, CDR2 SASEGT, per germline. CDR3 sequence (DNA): TGTGCCAGCAGTGAGTCGGGGGCCAGTCAGCCCCAGCATTTT. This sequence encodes CASSESGASQPQHF.

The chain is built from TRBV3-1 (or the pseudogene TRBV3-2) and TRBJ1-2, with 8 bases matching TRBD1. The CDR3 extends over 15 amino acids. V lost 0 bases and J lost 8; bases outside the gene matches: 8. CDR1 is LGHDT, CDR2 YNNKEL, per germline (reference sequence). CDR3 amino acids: CASSQDNQGAGGYTF. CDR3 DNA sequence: TGTGCCAGCAGCCAAGATAATCAGGGGGCAGGAGGCTACACCTTC.

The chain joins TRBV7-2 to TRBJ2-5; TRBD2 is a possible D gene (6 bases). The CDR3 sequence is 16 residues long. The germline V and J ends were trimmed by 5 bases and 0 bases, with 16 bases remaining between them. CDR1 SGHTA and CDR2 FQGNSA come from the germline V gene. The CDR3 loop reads CASSQRGGANQETQYF. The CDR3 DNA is TGTGCCAGCAGCCAAAGGGGCGGGGCGAACCAAGAGACCCAGTACTTC.

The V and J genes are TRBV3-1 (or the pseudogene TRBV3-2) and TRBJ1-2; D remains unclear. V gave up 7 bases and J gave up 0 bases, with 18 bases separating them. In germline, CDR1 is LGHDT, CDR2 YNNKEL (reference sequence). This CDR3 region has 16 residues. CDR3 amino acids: CASNPTEKKANYGYTF. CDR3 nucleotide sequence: TGTGCCAGCAACCCTACGGAAAAAAAAGCTAACTATGGCTACACCTTC.

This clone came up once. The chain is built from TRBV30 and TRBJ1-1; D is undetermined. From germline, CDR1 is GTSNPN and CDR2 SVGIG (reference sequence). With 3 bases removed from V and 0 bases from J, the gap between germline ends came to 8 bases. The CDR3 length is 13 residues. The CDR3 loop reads CAWRDSLNTEAFF. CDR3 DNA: TGTGCCTGGAGGGACTCCTTGAACACTGAAGCTTTCTTT.

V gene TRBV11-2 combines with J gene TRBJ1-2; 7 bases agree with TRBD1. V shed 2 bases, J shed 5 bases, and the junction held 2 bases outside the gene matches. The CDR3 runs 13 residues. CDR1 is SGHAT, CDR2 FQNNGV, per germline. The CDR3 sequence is CASSLTGDYGYTF. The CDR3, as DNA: TGTGCCAGCAGCTTAACAGGGGATTATGGCTACACCTTC. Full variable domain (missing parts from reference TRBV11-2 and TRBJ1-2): EAGVAQSPRYKIIEKRQSVAFWCNPISGHATLYWYQQILGQGPKLLIQFQNNGVVDDSQLPKDRFSAERLKGVDSTLKIQPAKLEDSAVYLCASSLTGDYGYTFGSGTRLTVV.

The CDR3 here is CASSLDRGGHSNTGELFF. The CDR3 DNA reads TGTGCCAGCAGCTTAGATCGGGGTGGGCATTCGAACACCGGGGAGCTGTTTTTT. The chain employs TRBV11-3 and TRBJ2-2; perhaps TRBD2 as D (5 bases). Trimming stripped 0 bases from V and 0 bases from J, with 14 bases between. The CDR3 contains 18 residues. Germline CDR1 SGHNT, CDR2 YENEEA.

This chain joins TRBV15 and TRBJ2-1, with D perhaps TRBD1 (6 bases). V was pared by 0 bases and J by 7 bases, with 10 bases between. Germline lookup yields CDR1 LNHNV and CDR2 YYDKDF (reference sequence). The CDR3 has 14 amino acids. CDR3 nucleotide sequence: TGTGCCACCAGCAGAGATTGGACAGCAAATGAGCAGTTCTTC. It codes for CATSRDWTANEQFF.

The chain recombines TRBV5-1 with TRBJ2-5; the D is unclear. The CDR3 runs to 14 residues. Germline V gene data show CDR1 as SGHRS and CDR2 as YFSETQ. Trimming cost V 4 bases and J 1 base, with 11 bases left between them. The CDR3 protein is CASSLTGIQETQYF. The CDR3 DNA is TGCGCCAGCAGCCTAACTGGAATCCAAGAGACCCAGTACTTC.

For the CDR3, the DNA is TGTGCCAGTAGTATCTCGGGGGGACCCCAGCATTTT. This gives the protein CASSISGGPQHF. The rearrangement joins TRBV19 to TRBJ1-5, with a weak D call TRBD1 (5 bases). This CDR3 spans 12 amino acids. The V gene lost 3 bases and the J gene lost 10 bases, with 10 bases spanning the gap. CDR1 and CDR2 (germline): LNHDA, SQIVND (reference sequence).

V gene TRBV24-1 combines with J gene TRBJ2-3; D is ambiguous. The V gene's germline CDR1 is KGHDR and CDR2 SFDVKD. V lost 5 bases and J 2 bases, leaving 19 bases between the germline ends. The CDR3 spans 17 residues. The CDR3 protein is CATSGGGGPSPTDTQYF. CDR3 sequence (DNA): TGTGCCACCAGTGGGGGTGGCGGCCCCAGCCCCACAGATACGCAGTATTTT.

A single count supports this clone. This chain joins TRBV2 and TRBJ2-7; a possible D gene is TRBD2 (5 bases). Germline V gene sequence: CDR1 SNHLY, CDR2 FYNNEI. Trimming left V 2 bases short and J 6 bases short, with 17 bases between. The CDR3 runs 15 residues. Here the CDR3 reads CASSERSAAEGEQYF. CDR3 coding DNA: TGTGCCAGCAGTGAACGGTCGGCGGCCGAGGGCGAGCAGTACTTC.

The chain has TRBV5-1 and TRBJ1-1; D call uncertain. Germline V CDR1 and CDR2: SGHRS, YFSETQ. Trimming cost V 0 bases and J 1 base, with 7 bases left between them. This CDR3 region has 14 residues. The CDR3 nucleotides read TGCGCCAGCAGCTTGGTATCGGGGAACACTGAAGCTTTCTTT. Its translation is CASSLVSGNTEAFF.

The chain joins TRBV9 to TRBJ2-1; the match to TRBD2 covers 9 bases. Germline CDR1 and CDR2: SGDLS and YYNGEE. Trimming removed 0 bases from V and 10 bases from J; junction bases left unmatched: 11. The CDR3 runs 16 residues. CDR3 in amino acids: CASSVAIAGGLVEQFF. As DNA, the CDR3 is TGTGCCAGCAGCGTAGCTATCGCGGGAGGGCTAGTGGAGCAGTTCTTC. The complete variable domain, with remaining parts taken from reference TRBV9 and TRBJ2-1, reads DSGVTQTPKHLITATGQRVTLRCSPRSGDLSVYWYQQSLDQGLQFLIQYYNGEERAKGNILERFSAQQFPDLHSELNLSSLELGDSALYFCASSVAIAGGLVEQFFGPGTRLTVL.

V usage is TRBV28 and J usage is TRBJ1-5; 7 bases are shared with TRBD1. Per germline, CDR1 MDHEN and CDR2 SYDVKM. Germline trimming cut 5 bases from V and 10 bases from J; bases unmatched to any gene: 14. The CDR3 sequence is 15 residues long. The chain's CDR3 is CASSLTGPRASPQHF. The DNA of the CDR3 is TGTGCCAGCAGTCTGACAGGGCCCCGGGCAAGCCCCCAGCATTTT.

CDR3 amino acids: CASSGRQGPTYEQYF. Written as DNA, the CDR3 is TGTGCCAGCAGCGGACGACAAGGCCCTACCTACGAGCAGTACTTC. The rearrangement joins TRBV7-9 to TRBJ2-7; the D is unclear. CDR1 SEHNR and CDR2 FQNEAQ come from the germline V gene (reference sequence). Between the trimmed V and J ends, which lost 5 bases and 2 bases, there was a span of 16 bases. The CDR3 is made up of 15 amino acids. The full variable domain, its missing parts supplied by reference TRBV7-9 and TRBJ2-7, is DTGVSQNPRHKITKRGQNVTFRCDPISEHNRLYWYRQTLGQGPEFLTYFQNEAQLEKSRLLSDRFSAERPKGSFSTLEIQRTEQGDSAMYLCASSGRQGPTYEQYFGPGTRLTVT.

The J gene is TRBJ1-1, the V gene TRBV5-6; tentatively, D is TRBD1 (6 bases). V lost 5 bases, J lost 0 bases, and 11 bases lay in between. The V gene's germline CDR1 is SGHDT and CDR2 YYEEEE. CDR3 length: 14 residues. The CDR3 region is CASRDSLMNTEAFF. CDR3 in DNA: TGTGCCAGCAGGGACAGCCTCATGAACACTGAAGCTTTCTTT.

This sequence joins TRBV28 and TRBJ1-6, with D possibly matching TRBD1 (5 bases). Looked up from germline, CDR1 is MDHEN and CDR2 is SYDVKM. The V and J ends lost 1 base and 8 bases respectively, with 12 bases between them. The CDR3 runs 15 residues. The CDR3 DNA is TGTGCCAGCAGTTTATCTCAGGGTCCAGATTCACCCCTCCACTTT. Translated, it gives CASSLSQGPDSPLHF.

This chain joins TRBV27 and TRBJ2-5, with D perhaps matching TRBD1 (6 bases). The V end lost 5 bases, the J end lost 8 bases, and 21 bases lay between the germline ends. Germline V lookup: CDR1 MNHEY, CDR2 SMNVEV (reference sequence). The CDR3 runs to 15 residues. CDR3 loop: CASSRPRGRGRTQYF. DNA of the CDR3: TGTGCCAGCAGTCGACCTCGGGGCAGGGGAAGAACCCAGTACTTC.

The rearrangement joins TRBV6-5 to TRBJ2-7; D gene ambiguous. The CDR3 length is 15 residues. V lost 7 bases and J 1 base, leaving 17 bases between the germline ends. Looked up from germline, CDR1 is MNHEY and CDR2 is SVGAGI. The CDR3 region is CASMSPSRNSYEQYF. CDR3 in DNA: TGTGCCAGCATGTCTCCCAGCAGGAATTCCTACGAGCAGTACTTC.

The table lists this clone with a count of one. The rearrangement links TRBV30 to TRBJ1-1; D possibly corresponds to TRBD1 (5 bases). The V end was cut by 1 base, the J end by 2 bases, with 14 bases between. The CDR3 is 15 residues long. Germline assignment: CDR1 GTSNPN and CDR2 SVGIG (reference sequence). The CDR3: CAWSELRGGNTEAFF. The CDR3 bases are TGTGCCTGGAGTGAACTTAGGGGCGGTAACACTGAAGCTTTCTTT.

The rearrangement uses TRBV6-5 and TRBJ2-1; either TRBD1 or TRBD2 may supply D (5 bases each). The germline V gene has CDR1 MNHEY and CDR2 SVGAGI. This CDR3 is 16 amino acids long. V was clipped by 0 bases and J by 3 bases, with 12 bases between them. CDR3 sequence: CASSYSGPGGYNEQFF. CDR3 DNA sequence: TGTGCCAGCAGTTACTCCGGCCCTGGGGGCTACAATGAGCAGTTCTTC.